This T cell receptor beta chain came from a study of blood T cell repertoires in COVID-19. As processed by the authors: Amplification with reference gene primers provided the estimates of nucleated cell counts. Clones were sequenced by immunoSEQ multiplex PCR, and TCRdb holds only the in-frame ones, with some missing. V, J and clone size reflect that table, while D and trimming were determined from the DNA. The repertoire has 200,000 to 300,000 clones, around 90% of them found once; the top ten carry more than 6%. Between the trimmed V and J ends, which lost 4 bases and 4 bases, there was a span of 16 bases. The CDR3 is 15 amino acids. Germline lookup yields CDR1 LGHDT and CDR2 YNNKEL (reference sequence).

The chain uses TRBV3-1 (or the pseudogene TRBV3-2) and TRBJ2-5; tentative D call: TRBD1 (5 bases). Material: peripheral blood. The sequence derives from a man between 60 and 70 years old who had recovered from COVID-19. CDR3 nucleotide sequence: TGTGCCAGCAGCCCCCAACCCGGCAGGGTAGAGACCCAGTACTTC. It encodes CASSPQPGRVETQYF.